Presented here are 29 T cell receptor beta chains from one specimen sequenced in a study of blood T cell repertoires in COVID-19. Profiled with immunoSEQ multiplex PCR; TCRdb holds only in-frame clones, not every one. The sample lists under 300,000 clones; 84% were seen once. Sequenced: peripheral blood. The receptors shown here come from a man over 45 with acute or convalescent COVID-19.

The rearrangement uses TRBV6-1 and TRBJ1-2, with D uncertain. Germline V gene data show CDR1 as MNHNS and CDR2 as SASEGT. The CDR3 sequence is 13 residues long. V lost 3 bases, J lost 8 bases, and 13 bases lay in between. The DNA for the CDR3 is TGTGCCAGCAGTGAGGGAGGGATCTACGGCTACACCTTC. This gives the protein CASSEGGIYGYTF.

The chain links TRBV4-2 to TRBJ2-7; TRBD2 matches at 8 bases. Losses at the gene ends were 1 base for V and 4 bases for J; bases not matched to a gene: 6. The CDR3 is 15 residues long. The germline CDR1 and CDR2 sequences are LGHNA and YNFKEQ. The CDR3: CASSQGSGRRYEQYF. CDR3 DNA: TGTGCCAGCAGCCAAGGAAGCGGGAGAAGGTACGAGCAGTACTTC.

This chain connects TRBV30 to TRBJ1-5, with a possible D match to TRBD1 (6 bases). Trimming removed 4 bases from V and 2 bases from J, with 15 bases in between. Germline lookup yields CDR1 GTSNPN and CDR2 SVGIG (reference sequence). This CDR3 region has 15 residues. The CDR3: CAWTPRGARNQPQHF. The CDR3 nucleotides read TGTGCCTGGACTCCACGGGGGGCGCGCAATCAGCCCCAGCATTTT.

The chain employs TRBV11-2 and TRBJ2-7; possibly TRBD2 for D (6 bases). The length of the CDR3 is 13 residues. Germline loops: CDR1 SGHAT, CDR2 FQNNGV. V lost 2 bases and J 3 bases, leaving 8 bases between the germline ends. The CDR3 DNA reads as TGTGCCAGCAGCTTAACGCGGGGCTACGAGCAGTACTTC. Encoded protein: CASSLTRGYEQYF.

Details on this clone: The sample has other DNA sequences that encode this CDR3 too. J is TRBJ1-6 and V is TRBV6-5; tentative D call: TRBD1 (6 bases). Trimming took 6 bases from V and 1 from J, leaving 7 bases between them. Germline V CDR1 and CDR2: MNHEY, SVGAGI. The CDR3 runs 14 residues. The DNA for the CDR3 is TGTGCCAGCAGAGGGGGTTCCTATAATTCACCCCTCCACTTT. Translation gives CASRGGSYNSPLHF.

CDR3 sequence (DNA): TGTGCCAGCAGTTTATTCCGGGGTGGGGAGACCCAGTACTTC. Its protein is CASSLFRGGETQYF. V usage is TRBV27 and J usage is TRBJ2-5; the D gene is possibly TRBD2 (5 bases). Germline assignment: CDR1 MNHEY and CDR2 SMNVEV (reference sequence). The length of the CDR3 is 14 residues. V was clipped by 1 base and J by 5 bases, with 11 bases between them.

The CDR3 region is CASSVAAGLGNTIYF. CDR3 nucleotide sequence: TGTGCCAGCAGTGTGGCAGCGGGCCTAGGAAACACCATATATTTT. The chain joins TRBV2 to TRBJ1-3; no definite D call. This CDR3 has 15 amino acids. Trimming cost V 4 bases and J 4 bases, with 14 bases left between them. Germline V gene data show CDR1 as SNHLY and CDR2 as FYNNEI.

This clone was observed a few times. The CDR3 region has the DNA TGTGCCAGCAGCATAAGTGACAGGAACACTGAAGCTTTCTTT. It specifies CASSISDRNTEAFF. This chain uses TRBV7-2 with TRBJ1-1, with D possibly matching TRBD1 (5 bases). The CDR3 consists of 14 residues. The germline gives CDR1 SGHTA, CDR2 FQGNSA. Trimming stripped 5 bases from V and 1 base from J, with 11 bases between.

The chain carries TRBV12-3 or TRBV12-4 and TRBJ2-5; a weak D match, TRBD2 (5 bases). The length of the CDR3 is 12 residues. Trimming took off 8 bases at V and 4 bases at J, with 11 bases between the two ends. The CDR3 bases are TGTGCCAGCCGGTTTGCGGGAGAGACCCAGTACTTC. It encodes CASRFAGETQYF.

This clone showed up just a few times. V is TRBV6-5 and J is TRBJ2-1; 7 nucleotides match TRBD2. Germline V lookup: CDR1 MNHEY, CDR2 SVGAGI. This CDR3 has 14 residues. The junction had 10 bases not matched to a gene; V was cut back by 5 bases and J by 9 bases. CDR3 sequence (DNA): TGTGCCAGCAGTCTGACTAGCCGTTTAGCTGAGCAGTTCTTC. This encodes CASSLTSRLAEQFF.

The chain combines TRBV7-9 with TRBJ1-6; weak D call: TRBD1 (6 bases). V lost 1 base and J lost 11, with 15 bases in between. The CDR3 length is 15 residues. CDR1 SEHNR and CDR2 FQNEAQ come from the germline V gene (reference sequence). DNA for the CDR3: TGTGCCAGCAGCTTAGTAGGGGGGGAATCGGCACCCCTCCACTTT. It encodes CASSLVGGESAPLHF.

The rearrangement joins TRBV11-1 to TRBJ2-1, with 7 nucleotides matching TRBD1. Germline V CDR1 and CDR2: SGHAT, FQDESV (reference sequence). The ends lost 4 bases at V and 6 bases at J; junction bases unmatched: 9. CDR3 length: 15 residues. CDR3 DNA: TGTGCCAGCAGCTCCATTTTTGGGACAGCCAATGAGCAGTTCTTC. It translates to CASSSIFGTANEQFF.

This clone showed up just a few times. The genes are TRBV12-5 and TRBJ2-7; D gene ambiguous. Germline V gene data show CDR1 as LGHNT and CDR2 as FRNRAP. This CDR3 region has 13 residues. Trimming removed 0 bases at V and 5 bases at J, with 8 bases between. The CDR3 loop is CASGLVLNHEQYF. Here the CDR3 DNA reads TGTGCTAGTGGTTTGGTACTTAACCACGAGCAGTACTTC.

This clone was recorded only once. V and J are TRBV7-9 and TRBJ1-6; TRBD1 aligns across 12 bases. The CDR3 consists of 19 residues. Unmatched junction bases numbered 12, after V lost 1 base and J lost 8 bases. Germline CDR1 and CDR2: SEHNR and FQNEAQ (reference sequence). CDR3 sequence (DNA): TGTGCCAGCAGCTTAGTGGGGACAGGGGGCGCCGGGTCAGATTCACCCCTCCACTTT. It is translated as CASSLVGTGGAGSDSPLHF.

The chain joins TRBV6-5 to TRBJ1-5; 7 nucleotides align to TRBD1. From germline, CDR1 is MNHEY and CDR2 SVGAGI. CDR3 length: 16 residues. Trimming removed 0 bases from V and 3 bases from J; junction bases left unmatched: 5. Here the CDR3 reads CASSYSGTENNQPQHF. The CDR3 nucleotides are TGTGCCAGCAGTTACTCCGGGACAGAAAACAATCAGCCCCAGCATTTT.

The chain joins TRBV14 to TRBJ2-3, with D perhaps TRBD1 (5 bases). Germline CDR1 and CDR2: SGHDN and FVKESK. The CDR3 covers 13 residues. V lost 6 bases to trimming and J lost 1 base, with 8 bases between them. CDR3 region: CASSLGGTDTQYF. The CDR3 DNA sequence: TGTGCCAGCAGTCTAGGGGGCACAGATACGCAGTATTTT.

The chain joins TRBV2 to TRBJ1-3; D may be TRBD1 (5 bases). CDR1 is SNHLY, CDR2 FYNNEI, per germline. The CDR3 has 15 amino acids. Trimming stripped 11 bases from V and 0 bases from J, with 17 bases between. CDR3 sequence: CAGGGRSSSGNTIYF. The CDR3 bases are TGTGCCGGCGGGGGTAGATCGAGCTCTGGAAACACCATATATTTT. The full variable domain, in which reference TRBV2 and TRBJ1-3 provide the parts outside the CDR3, is EPEVTQTPSHQVTQMGQEVILRCVPISNHLYFYWYRQILGQKVEFLVSFYNNEISEKSEIFDDQFSVERPDGSNFTLKIRSTKLEDSAMYFCAGGGRSSSGNTIYFGEGSWLTVV.

The chain combines TRBV5-8 with TRBJ1-6; D call uncertain. The CDR3 consists of 17 residues. V lost 0 bases and J 2 bases, leaving 12 bases between the germline ends. Germline CDR1 reads SGHTS; CDR2 reads YDEGEE. This CDR3 reads CASSLGRNPAYNSPLHF. In DNA, the CDR3 is TGTGCCAGCAGCTTGGGTCGAAATCCGGCCTATAATTCACCCCTCCACTTT.

The chain employs TRBV25-1 and TRBJ2-7, with TRBD2 as a possible D gene (5 bases). Germline V CDR1 and CDR2: MGHDK, SYGVNS. The CDR3 spans 18 residues. Trimming stripped 3 bases from V and 4 bases from J, with 25 bases between. The CDR3 reads CASSDNLLEGTVIYEQYF. In DNA form, the CDR3 reads TGTGCCAGCAGTGATAATCTCCTCGAGGGAACGGTAATTTACGAGCAGTACTTC.

This clone occurred a few times. The V and J genes are TRBV2 and TRBJ1-2; D unclear. The CDR3 consists of 13 residues. V was clipped by 0 bases and J by 12 bases, with 14 bases between them. Germline-derived CDR1 and CDR2 are SNHLY and FYNNEI. The CDR3 sequence: CASSEALRNSHTF. Here the CDR3 DNA reads TGTGCCAGCAGTGAAGCGCTTCGGAACAGTCACACCTTC.

The CDR3 protein is CASSLQTNYGYTF. The DNA of the CDR3 is TGTGCCAGCAGTTTACAGACTAACTATGGCTACACCTTC. J is TRBJ1-2 and V is TRBV27; no clear D. Trimming removed 2 bases at V and 0 bases at J, with 4 bases between. The CDR3 runs to 13 residues. Looked up from germline, CDR1 is MNHEY and CDR2 is SMNVEV (reference sequence).

The chain links TRBV29-1 to TRBJ1-1, with D unresolved. The CDR3 consists of 13 residues. CDR1 and CDR2 (germline): SQVTM, ANQGSEA. Trimming took off 0 bases at V and 5 bases at J, with 10 bases between the two ends. In DNA, the CDR3 is TGCAGCGTTGAAGACACCATGGAGACTGAAGCTTTCTTT. Translation: CSVEDTMETEAFF.

V and J are TRBV5-4 and TRBJ2-3; no firm D call. Germline V gene sequence: CDR1 SGHNT, CDR2 YYREEE (reference sequence). Between the trimmed V and J ends, which lost 6 bases and 2 bases, there was a span of 10 bases. This CDR3 has 13 amino acids. The CDR3 loop is CASTSPHTDTQYF. CDR3 coding DNA: TGTGCCAGCACCTCTCCACACACAGATACGCAGTATTTT.

The chain has TRBV5-1 and TRBJ2-7, with a possible D match to TRBD2 (5 bases). Germline V CDR1 and CDR2: SGHRS, YFSETQ. Trimming stripped 0 bases from V and 7 bases from J, with 17 bases between. This CDR3 has 15 amino acids. The CDR3 sequence is CASSLAWTEVREQYF. In nucleotides, the CDR3 is TGCGCCAGCAGCTTGGCCTGGACGGAGGTGAGGGAGCAGTACTTC.

This chain uses TRBV30 with TRBJ2-7; D may be TRBD1 (6 bases). V lost 2 bases to trimming and J lost 4 bases, with 15 bases between them. The CDR3 runs 14 residues. The germline CDR1 and CDR2 sequences are GTSNPN and SVGIG (reference sequence). CDR3 protein: CAWSPPGERYEQYF. The DNA of the CDR3 is TGTGCCTGGAGTCCCCCAGGGGAGAGATACGAGCAGTACTTC.

The rearrangement joins TRBV11-2 to TRBJ1-2; 7 bases fit TRBD1. In germline, CDR1 is SGHAT, CDR2 FQNNGV. The CDR3 is 18 residues long. Losses at the gene ends were 8 bases for V and 5 bases for J; bases not matched to a gene: 23. The CDR3 spells CASPIEKTLHRGFYGYTF. The CDR3 DNA is TGTGCCAGCCCAATCGAGAAGACCCTTCACAGGGGCTTTTATGGCTACACCTTC.

V gene TRBV5-8 combines with J gene TRBJ2-7; the D is unclear. This CDR3 comprises 11 residues. Trimming removed 4 bases at V and 3 bases at J, with 5 bases between. Germline-derived CDR1 and CDR2 are SGHTS and YDEGEE. The CDR3 sequence: CASSPYYEQYF. CDR3 nucleotide sequence: TGTGCCAGCAGCCCCTACTACGAGCAGTACTTC.

This rearrangement joins TRBV7-9 to TRBJ1-3; D possibly corresponds to TRBD1 (5 bases). V lost 6 bases and J 1 base, leaving 16 bases between the germline ends. In germline, CDR1 is SEHNR, CDR2 FQNEAQ (reference sequence). This CDR3 contains 16 residues. This CDR3 is CASRPGQVLSGNTIYF. CDR3 coding DNA: TGTGCCAGCAGACCAGGGCAGGTACTGTCTGGAAACACCATATATTTT.

This chain connects TRBV5-1 to TRBJ1-4, with 7 nucleotides matching TRBD1. The V gene's germline CDR1 is SGHRS and CDR2 YFSETQ. The V gene end was trimmed by 3 bases and the J gene end by 4 bases; junction bases not matched to a gene: 12. This CDR3 spans 17 amino acids. The DNA of the CDR3 is TGCGCCAGCAGCTCCACCATACTGACAGGGATTAATGAAAAACTGTTTTTT. Its translation is CASSSTILTGINEKLFF.